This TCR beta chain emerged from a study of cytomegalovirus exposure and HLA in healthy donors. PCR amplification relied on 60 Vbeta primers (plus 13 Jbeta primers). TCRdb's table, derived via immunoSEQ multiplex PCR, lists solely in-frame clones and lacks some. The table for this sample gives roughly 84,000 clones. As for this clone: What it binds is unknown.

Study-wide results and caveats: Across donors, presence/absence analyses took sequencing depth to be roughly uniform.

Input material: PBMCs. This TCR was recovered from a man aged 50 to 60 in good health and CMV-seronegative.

Written as DNA, the CDR3 is TGTGCCAGCAGCTCACCCCGCGGGGCTGGGGCCAACGTCCTGACTTTC. It encodes CASSSPRGAGANVLTF. The gene calls are TRBV7-2 and TRBJ2-6, with a tentative D call TRBD2 (6 bases). Germline assignment: CDR1 SGHTA and CDR2 FQGNSA. The CDR3 extends over 16 amino acids. V lost 4 bases to trimming and J lost 2 bases, with 12 bases between them. The full variable domain, its missing parts supplied by reference TRBV7-2 and TRBJ2-6, is GAGVSQSPSNKVTEKGKDVELRCDPISGHTALYWYRQSLGQGLEFLIYFQGNSAPDKSGLPSDRFSAERTGGSVSTLTIQRTQQEDSAVYLCASSSPRGAGANVLTFGAGSRLTVL.